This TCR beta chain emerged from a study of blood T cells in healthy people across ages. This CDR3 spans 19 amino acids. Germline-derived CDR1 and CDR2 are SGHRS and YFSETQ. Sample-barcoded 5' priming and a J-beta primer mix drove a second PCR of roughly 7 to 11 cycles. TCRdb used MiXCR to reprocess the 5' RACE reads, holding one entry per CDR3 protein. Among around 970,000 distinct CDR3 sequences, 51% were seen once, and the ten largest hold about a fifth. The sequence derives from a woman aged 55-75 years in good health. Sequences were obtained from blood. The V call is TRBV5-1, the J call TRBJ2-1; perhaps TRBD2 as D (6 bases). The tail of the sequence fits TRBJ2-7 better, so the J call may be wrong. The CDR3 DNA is TGCGCCAGCAGCTTGGTGCCAGGCGGAGCGGGCCCAACCTACAATGAGCAGTACTTC. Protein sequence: CASSLVPGGAGPTYNEQYF.